Following are 23 T cell receptor beta chains from one sample sequenced in a study of early T cells in non-severe SARS-CoV-2 infection. TCRdb fed the 5' RACE reads into MiXCR, producing one record per CDR3 protein. The data show 25,000 to 30,000 distinct CDR3 sequences, 5% to 7% seen once. Sequencing was done on a sample of whole blood. The source is an adult who was a healthcare worker with PCR-confirmed SARS-CoV-2 infection or an uninfected control (not recorded which).

This clonotype was counted ten times or more. The J gene is TRBJ1-2, the V gene TRBV20-1, with a tentative D call TRBD1 (5 bases). This CDR3 has 13 residues. The germline CDR1 and CDR2 sequences are DFQATT and SNEGSKA (reference sequence). V was trimmed by 0 bases and J by 8 bases, leaving 13 bases between them. This CDR3 reads CSAREGRALGYTF. In nucleotides, the CDR3 is TGCAGTGCTAGAGAGGGGCGAGCACTAGGCTACACCTTC.

This clonotype showed up many times. V is TRBV5-1 and J is TRBJ2-5; a possible D gene is TRBD2 (6 bases). With 0 bases removed from V and 1 base from J, the gap between germline ends came to 10 bases. The CDR3 is 15 residues long. In germline, CDR1 is SGHRS, CDR2 YFSETQ. As DNA, the CDR3 is TGCGCCAGCAGCTTGGAGTCTAGCGCCCAAGAGACCCAGTACTTC. This encodes CASSLESSAQETQYF.

The genes are TRBV27 and TRBJ1-1; D remains unclear. Germline assignment: CDR1 MNHEY and CDR2 SMNVEV (reference sequence). The CDR3 is made up of 13 amino acids. Between the trimmed V and J ends, which lost 2 bases and 6 bases, there was a span of 10 bases. This CDR3 is CASSLGFGAEAFF. In DNA form, the CDR3 reads TGTGCCAGCAGTTTAGGTTTCGGCGCTGAAGCTTTCTTT.

This clonotype appeared many times. This sequence joins TRBV20-1 and TRBJ2-5; 12 bases map to TRBD2. V lost 0 bases to trimming and J lost 5 bases; unmatched junction nucleotides: 7. CDR1 and CDR2 (germline): DFQATT, SNEGSKA (reference sequence). This CDR3 is 16 amino acids long. This chain's CDR3 is CSAREGLAGGQETQYF. The CDR3 DNA reads TGCAGTGCTAGAGAAGGGCTAGCGGGGGGGCAGGAGACCCAGTACTTC.

This clonotype appeared many times. The chain links TRBV2 to TRBJ2-7; TRBD1 matches 7 bases. CDR3 length: 16 residues. CDR1 and CDR2 from the germline V gene are SNHLY and FYNNEI. The trim removed 3 bases at V and 0 bases at J, leaving 8 bases unmatched. The CDR3 nucleotides are TGTGCCAGCAGTGAGGTTGTGACAGGGCCCTCCTACGAGCAGTACTTC. This encodes CASSEVVTGPSYEQYF.

This clonotype was seen more than once but under ten times. CDR3 protein: CASSFSGGEDEQFF. CDR3 nucleotides: TGTGCCAGCAGTTTCTCGGGAGGGGAGGATGAGCAGTTCTTC. The V gene is TRBV28, the J gene TRBJ2-1, with 8 nucleotides matching TRBD2. CDR1 and CDR2 (germline): MDHEN, SYDVKM. Trimming removed 3 bases from V and 8 bases from J; junction bases left unmatched: 6. The CDR3 covers 14 residues.

This clonotype was observed a few times. The J gene is TRBJ2-5, the V gene TRBV28, with D unresolved. CDR1 MDHEN and CDR2 SYDVKM come from the germline V gene. The CDR3 has 14 amino acids. Trimming cost V 5 bases and J 5 bases, with 15 bases left between them. CDR3 nucleotides: TGTGCCAGCAGTCCATCGGGTTCGGGCGAGACCCAGTACTTC. Protein sequence: CASSPSGSGETQYF.

This clonotype was detected ten times or more. The V gene is TRBV12-3 or TRBV12-4, the J gene TRBJ1-1; D unclear. CDR3 length: 12 amino acids. V was trimmed by 0 bases and J by 8 bases, leaving 7 bases between them. The CDR3: CASSLAPPEAFF. The CDR3 coding sequence is TGTGCCAGCAGTTTAGCCCCCCCAGAAGCTTTCTTT.

This clonotype was seen more than once but under ten times. This chain connects TRBV7-2 to TRBJ2-3, with 7 bases lining up with TRBD1. CDR1 and CDR2 (germline): SGHTA, FQGNSA. V was pared by 5 bases and J by 4 bases, with 18 bases of the junction left unmatched. The CDR3 runs 18 residues. CDR3 nucleotides: TGTGCCAGCAGCCCCGAATTTGTCAGGGGGAAGAGAGCAGATACGCAGTATTTT. Translated, it gives CASSPEFVRGKRADTQYF.

The chain employs TRBV7-9 and TRBJ2-1, with no clear D. Germline CDR1 reads SEHNR; CDR2 reads FQNEAQ (reference sequence). CDR3 length: 15 residues. The germline V and J ends were trimmed by 1 base and 1 base, with 8 bases remaining between them. The CDR3 coding sequence is TGTGCCAGCAGCTTAGACTGGCGGTCCTACAATGAGCAGTTCTTC. As protein: CASSLDWRSYNEQFF.

A few counts support this clonotype. This chain connects TRBV12-3 or TRBV12-4 to TRBJ1-1; D is unresolved. The CDR3 sequence is 14 residues long. V shed 7 bases and J shed 1 base, with 13 bases lying between them. The chain's CDR3 is CASTRDTSNTEAFF. CDR3 sequence (DNA): TGTGCCAGCACAAGAGACACCTCGAACACTGAAGCTTTCTTT.

The rearrangement uses TRBV4-3 and TRBJ2-7; TRBD2 is a possible D gene (6 bases). Trimming removed 3 bases at V and 3 bases at J, with 15 bases between. In germline, CDR1 is LGHNA, CDR2 YSLEER. CDR3 length equals 15 residues. The CDR3 nucleotides read TGCGCCAGCAGCCATTCCAGACTAGAAAGCTACGAGCAGTACTTC. This codes for CASSHSRLESYEQYF.

The genes are TRBV10-2 and TRBJ2-1; TRBD2 agrees at 12 bases. Germline V lookup: CDR1 WSHSY, CDR2 SAAADI. V was clipped by 10 bases and J by 5 bases; unmatched bases: 6. This CDR3 region has 14 residues. In DNA, the CDR3 is TGCGCCATTTCACTAGCGGGGGGCCACAATGAGCAGTTCTTC. As protein: CAISLAGGHNEQFF.

This clonotype was counted ten times or more. The rearrangement joins TRBV3-1 to TRBJ2-1; D call uncertain. Germline V lookup: CDR1 LGHDT, CDR2 YNNKEL (reference sequence). The CDR3 loop spans 15 amino acids. Between the trimmed V and J ends, which lost 4 bases and 7 bases, there was a span of 17 bases. The CDR3 coding sequence is TGTGCCAGCAGCCCAAGCCAGCCAGGTGAAAATGAGCAGTTCTTC. Translation: CASSPSQPGENEQFF.

This clonotype has ten or more counts. V is TRBV25-1 and J is TRBJ2-3; D uncertain. This CDR3 is built from 14 residues. Trimming pared 2 bases from V and 2 bases from J, leaving 8 bases between. Germline assignment: CDR1 MGHDK and CDR2 SYGVNS. CDR3 sequence reads: CASSERVPTDTQYF. The CDR3 nucleotides are TGTGCCAGCAGTGAACGGGTTCCCACAGATACGCAGTATTTT. Looking up the rest from reference TRBV25-1 and TRBJ2-3 gives the full variable domain: EADIYQTPRYLVIGTGKKITLECSQTMGHDKMYWYQQDPGMELHLIHYSYGVNSTEKGDLSSESTVSRIRTEHFPLTLESARPSHTSQYLCASSERVPTDTQYFGPGTRLTVL.

The chain recombines TRBV28 with TRBJ1-2; no clear D. Germline CDR1 and CDR2: MDHEN and SYDVKM. V was trimmed by 6 bases and J by 3 bases, leaving 11 bases between them. The CDR3 consists of 13 residues. CDR3 amino acids: CASRSNGDYGYTF. CDR3 nucleotide sequence: TGTGCCAGCAGGTCCAACGGAGACTATGGCTACACCTTC.

This chain joins TRBV7-6 and TRBJ2-1; D call uncertain. Trimming shortened V by 5 bases and J by 5 bases, and 10 bases separated the two germline ends. This CDR3 contains 13 residues. Looked up from germline, CDR1 is SGHVS and CDR2 is FNYEAQ. CDR3: CASSPPPHNEQFF. CDR3 in DNA: TGTGCCAGCAGCCCCCCCCCGCACAATGAGCAGTTCTTC. Variable domain in full (rest from reference TRBV7-6 and TRBJ2-1): GAGVSQSPRYKVTKRGQDVALRCDPISGHVSLYWYRQALGQGPEFLTYFNYEAQQDKSGLPNDRFSAERPEGSISTLTIQRTEQRDSAMYRCASSPPPHNEQFFGPGTRLTVL.

This clonotype has only a few counts. This chain connects TRBV10-3 to TRBJ2-1; D is uncertain. The V gene's germline CDR1 is ENHRY and CDR2 SYGVKD. The CDR3 is 12 amino acids. V lost 2 bases and J 6 bases, leaving 5 bases between the germline ends. CDR3 region: CAISELVNEQFF. The CDR3 DNA sequence: TGTGCCATCAGTGAGCTGGTCAATGAGCAGTTCTTC.

This clonotype showed up many times. The J gene is TRBJ1-1, the V gene TRBV11-2; possibly TRBD1 for D (5 bases). This CDR3 has 16 residues. Germline V gives CDR1 SGHAT, CDR2 FQNNGV. Trimming pared 5 bases from V and 2 bases from J, leaving 18 bases between. CDR3 amino acids: CASSPLVRDGNTEAFF. The DNA of the CDR3 is TGTGCCAGCAGCCCCCTCGTACGGGACGGTAACACTGAAGCTTTCTTT.

A note on this clonotype: A read error may explain this, as a much larger clone is one base away. The CDR3 nucleotides are TGTGCCAGCAGTCCCTCATATGGCTACACCTTC. Its protein is CASSPSYGYTF. The V call is TRBV28, the J call TRBJ1-2; D remains ambiguous. V was cut by 5 bases and J by 5 bases, with 6 bases left in between. The CDR3 sequence is 11 residues long. CDR1 MDHEN and CDR2 SYDVKM come from the germline V gene.

This clonotype was seen a handful of times. V is TRBV6-2 or TRBV6-3 and J is TRBJ2-1; maybe TRBD1 (6 bases). The CDR3 covers 16 residues. Deletions cut 3 bases from V and 0 bases from J, with 12 bases between. Looked up from germline, CDR1 is MNHEY and CDR2 is SVGEGT. The CDR3 bases are TGTGCCAGCAGTTATTACCTCAGGGGCTCCTACAATGAGCAGTTCTTC. Protein product: CASSYYLRGSYNEQFF.

This clonotype was seen ten or more times. The V call is TRBV7-2, the J call TRBJ1-2; D is undetermined. Germline CDR1 and CDR2: SGHTA and FQGNSA. Deletions cut 0 bases from V and 4 bases from J, with 6 bases between. CDR3 size: 13 residues. The DNA for the CDR3 is TGTGCCAGCAGCTTAGCGACCAGCTATGGCTACACCTTC. It codes for CASSLATSYGYTF.

This clonotype showed up many times. This chain uses TRBV28 with TRBJ1-2; TRBD1 aligns across 8 bases. This CDR3 is built from 13 residues. Trimming removed 7 bases from V and 7 bases from J; junction bases left unmatched: 8. CDR1 is MDHEN, CDR2 SYDVKM, per germline. CDR3 sequence: CASTSRGPTGYTF. The DNA of the CDR3 is TGTGCCAGCACGAGCAGGGGGCCCACTGGCTACACCTTC.